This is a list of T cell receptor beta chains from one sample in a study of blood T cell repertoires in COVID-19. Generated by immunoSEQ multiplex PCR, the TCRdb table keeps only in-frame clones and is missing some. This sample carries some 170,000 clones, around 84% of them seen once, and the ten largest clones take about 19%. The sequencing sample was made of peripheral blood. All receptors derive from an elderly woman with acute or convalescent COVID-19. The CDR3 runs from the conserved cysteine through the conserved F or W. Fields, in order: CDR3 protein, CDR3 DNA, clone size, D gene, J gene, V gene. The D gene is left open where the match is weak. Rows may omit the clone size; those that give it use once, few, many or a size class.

cdr3_aa: CASSLPSGSSYNEQFF
cdr3_nt: TGTGCCAGTAGTCTCCCTAGCGGGAGCTCCTACAATGAGCAGTTCTTC
clone_size: .
d_call: TRBD2
j_call: TRBJ2-1
v_call: TRBV19

cdr3_aa: CASSITGKYEQYF
cdr3_nt: TGTGCCAGTAGTATAACAGGGAAGTACGAGCAGTACTTC
clone_size: .
d_call: .
j_call: TRBJ2-7
v_call: TRBV19

cdr3_aa: CASSLTDRGRGYTF
cdr3_nt: TGTGCCAGCAGCCTCACCGACAGGGGACGGGGCTACACCTTC
clone_size: .
d_call: TRBD1
j_call: TRBJ1-2
v_call: TRBV3-1/TRBV3-2

cdr3_aa: CASSQGRGGRDTEAFF
cdr3_nt: TGTGCCAGCAGCCAAGGACGCGGCGGTCGAGACACTGAAGCTTTCTTT
clone_size: .
d_call: .
j_call: TRBJ1-1
v_call: TRBV4-2

cdr3_aa: CASTLSLYEFNYGYTF
cdr3_nt: TGTGCCAGCACCTTAAGCTTGTATGAATTTAACTATGGCTACACCTTC
clone_size: .
d_call: .
j_call: TRBJ1-2
v_call: TRBV7-2

cdr3_aa: CSASSLGTVDTGELFF
cdr3_nt: TGCAGTGCTAGTTCCCTAGGGACAGTTGACACCGGGGAGCTGTTTTTT
clone_size: .
d_call: TRBD1
j_call: TRBJ2-2
v_call: TRBV20-1

cdr3_aa: CASRRGRTAGEQFF
cdr3_nt: TGTGCCAGTAGAAGAGGGAGGACCGCCGGTGAGCAGTTCTTC
clone_size: .
d_call: .
j_call: TRBJ2-1
v_call: TRBV19

cdr3_aa: CASRMTSGTDTQYF
cdr3_nt: TGTGCCAGCAGAATGACTAGCGGCACAGATACGCAGTATTTT
clone_size: .
d_call: TRBD2
j_call: TRBJ2-3
v_call: TRBV5-4

cdr3_aa: CSVRVDTVLFF
cdr3_nt: TGCAGTGTAAGGGTGGACACTGTTCTGTTTTTT
clone_size: .
d_call: .
j_call: TRBJ1-4
v_call: TRBV20-1

cdr3_aa: CSVGHRANTEAFF
cdr3_nt: TGCAGCGTTGGCCACAGGGCGAACACTGAAGCTTTCTTT
clone_size: .
d_call: .
j_call: TRBJ1-1
v_call: TRBV29-1

cdr3_aa: CASSRDRGAHEQYF
cdr3_nt: TGTGCCAGCAGCCGAGACAGGGGGGCCCACGAGCAGTACTTC
clone_size: .
d_call: TRBD1
j_call: TRBJ2-7
v_call: TRBV7-3

cdr3_aa: CAISDLGGALQETQYF
cdr3_nt: TGTGCCATCAGTGATTTGGGCGGGGCCCTACAAGAGACCCAGTACTTC
clone_size: .
d_call: .
j_call: TRBJ2-5
v_call: TRBV10-3

cdr3_aa: CASSLNGDNTEAFF
cdr3_nt: TGTGCCAGCAGCCTAAACGGGGATAACACTGAAGCTTTCTTT
clone_size: .
d_call: .
j_call: TRBJ1-1
v_call: TRBV3-1/TRBV3-2

cdr3_aa: CASSLNTGNNEQFF
cdr3_nt: TGCGCCAGCAGCTTGAATACAGGCAACAATGAGCAGTTCTTC
clone_size: .
d_call: .
j_call: TRBJ2-1
v_call: TRBV5-1

cdr3_aa: CASSRGAGQLKETQYF
cdr3_nt: TGTGCCAGTAGTAGAGGGGCAGGACAGTTAAAAGAGACCCAGTACTTC
clone_size: .
d_call: .
j_call: TRBJ2-5
v_call: TRBV19

cdr3_aa: CAISEEGLNSPLHF
cdr3_nt: TGTGCCATCTCCGAGGAAGGCCTGAATTCACCCCTCCACTTT
clone_size: .
d_call: .
j_call: TRBJ1-6
v_call: TRBV10-3

cdr3_aa: CASSWAPAGNNNEQFF
cdr3_nt: TGCGCCAGCAGCTGGGCCCCAGCGGGAAATAACAATGAGCAGTTCTTC
clone_size: few
d_call: TRBD2
j_call: TRBJ2-1
v_call: TRBV5-1

cdr3_aa: CASSVELAGETQYF
cdr3_nt: TGTGCCAGCAGCGTAGAATTAGCGGGAGAGACGCAGTATTTT
clone_size: .
d_call: TRBD2
j_call: TRBJ2-3
v_call: TRBV9

cdr3_aa: CASSLDFGGGASGTTDTQYF
cdr3_nt: TGCGCCAGCAGCTTGGATTTTGGCGGGGGGGCCTCAGGGACCACAGATACGCAGTATTTT
clone_size: .
d_call: TRBD2
j_call: TRBJ2-3
v_call: TRBV5-1

cdr3_aa: CASSPPGTVLNEKLFF
cdr3_nt: TGTGCCAGCTCACCACCGGGGACAGTACTTAATGAAAAACTGTTTTTT
clone_size: .
d_call: TRBD1
j_call: TRBJ1-4
v_call: TRBV18

cdr3_aa: CASSILLAGRTGELFF
cdr3_nt: TGTGCCAGTAGTATCTTACTTGCGGGACGTACCGGGGAGCTGTTTTTT
clone_size: .
d_call: .
j_call: TRBJ2-2
v_call: TRBV19

cdr3_aa: CASSLESSTGYGYTF
cdr3_nt: TGTGCCAGCAGCTTAGAAAGTTCGACAGGGTATGGCTACACCTTC
clone_size: .
d_call: TRBD1
j_call: TRBJ1-2
v_call: TRBV11-2

cdr3_aa: CASSSDSPSYNSPLHF
cdr3_nt: TGTGCCAGCAGCTCGGACAGTCCCTCCTATAATTCACCCCTCCACTTT
clone_size: .
d_call: .
j_call: TRBJ1-6
v_call: TRBV7-9

cdr3_aa: CASSQTSGTANSPLHF
cdr3_nt: TGCGCCAGCAGCCAAACTTCCGGGACAGCTAATTCACCCCTCCACTTT
clone_size: .
d_call: TRBD1
j_call: TRBJ1-6
v_call: TRBV5-1

cdr3_aa: CASSHGQGDNSPLHF
cdr3_nt: TGTGCCAGCAGCCACGGACAGGGAGACAATTCACCCCTCCACTTT
clone_size: .
d_call: TRBD1
j_call: TRBJ1-6
v_call: TRBV4-2

cdr3_aa: CASSQRTSGGGKYNEQFF
cdr3_nt: TGCGCCAGCAGCCAGAGGACTAGCGGGGGGGGAAAATACAATGAGCAGTTCTTC
clone_size: .
d_call: TRBD2
j_call: TRBJ2-1
v_call: TRBV4-3

cdr3_aa: CASSYKGVGNEQFF
cdr3_nt: TGTGCCAGCAGTTACAAGGGAGTTGGTAATGAGCAGTTCTTC
clone_size: .
d_call: .
j_call: TRBJ2-1
v_call: TRBV6-6

cdr3_aa: CASSLSPGNGSPLHF
cdr3_nt: TGTGCCAGCAGCTTATCCCCCGGGAATGGTTCACCCCTCCACTTT
clone_size: .
d_call: .
j_call: TRBJ1-6
v_call: TRBV7-9

cdr3_aa: CASSQHSRGQPNTEAFF
cdr3_nt: TGTGCCAGCAGCCAGCACTCTCGGGGACAGCCGAACACTGAAGCTTTCTTT
clone_size: .
d_call: TRBD1
j_call: TRBJ1-1
v_call: TRBV3-1/TRBV3-2

cdr3_aa: CASRPSGQETQYF
cdr3_nt: TGTGCCAGCAGGCCTAGCGGACAAGAGACCCAGTACTTC
clone_size: .
d_call: TRBD2
j_call: TRBJ2-5
v_call: TRBV6-1

cdr3_aa: CASSLESGGAEAFF
cdr3_nt: TGTGCCAGCAGCTTGGAGAGTGGGGGCGCTGAAGCTTTCTTT
clone_size: .
d_call: .
j_call: TRBJ1-1
v_call: TRBV5-4